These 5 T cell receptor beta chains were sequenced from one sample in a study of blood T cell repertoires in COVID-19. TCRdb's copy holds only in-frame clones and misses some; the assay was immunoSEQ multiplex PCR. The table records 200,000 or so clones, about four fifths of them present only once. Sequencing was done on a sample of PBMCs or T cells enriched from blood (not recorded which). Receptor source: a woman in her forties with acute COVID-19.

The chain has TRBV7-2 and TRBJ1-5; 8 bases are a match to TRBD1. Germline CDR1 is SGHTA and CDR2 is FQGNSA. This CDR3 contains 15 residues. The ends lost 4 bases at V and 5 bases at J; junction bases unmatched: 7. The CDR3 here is CASSSTQGGYQPQHF. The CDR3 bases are TGTGCCAGCAGCTCAACACAGGGGGGATATCAGCCCCAGCATTTT.

CDR3 sequence: CASSPLDREYGYTF. Here the CDR3 DNA reads TGTGCCAGCAGCCCCTTGGACAGGGAGTATGGCTACACCTTC. This rearrangement joins TRBV11-2 to TRBJ1-2, with 8 bases that match TRBD1. Germline CDR1 SGHAT, CDR2 FQNNGV. The CDR3 is 14 residues long. The junction had 7 bases not matched to a gene; V was cut back by 5 bases and J by 5 bases.

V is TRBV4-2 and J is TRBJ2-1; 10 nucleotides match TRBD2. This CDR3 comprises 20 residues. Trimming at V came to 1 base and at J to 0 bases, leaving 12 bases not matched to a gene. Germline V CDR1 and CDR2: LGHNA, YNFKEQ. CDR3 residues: CASSQAQRGGSSPSYNEQFF. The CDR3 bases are TGTGCCAGCAGCCAAGCCCAGCGGGGGGGCTCTTCCCCCTCCTACAATGAGCAGTTCTTC.

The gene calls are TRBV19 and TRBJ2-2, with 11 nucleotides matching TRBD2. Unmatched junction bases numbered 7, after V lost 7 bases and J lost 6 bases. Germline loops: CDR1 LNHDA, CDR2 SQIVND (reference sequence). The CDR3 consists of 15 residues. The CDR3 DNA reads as TGTGCCAGTACTCAACTAGCGGGAGTAGCCGGGGAGCTGTTTTTT. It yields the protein CASTQLAGVAGELFF.

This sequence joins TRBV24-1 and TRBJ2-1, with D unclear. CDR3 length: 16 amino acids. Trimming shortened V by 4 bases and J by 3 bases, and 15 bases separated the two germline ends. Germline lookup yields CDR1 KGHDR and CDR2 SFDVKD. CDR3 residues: CATSERTVTLYNEQFF. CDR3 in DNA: TGTGCCACCAGTGAGCGTACAGTCACCCTCTACAATGAGCAGTTCTTC.